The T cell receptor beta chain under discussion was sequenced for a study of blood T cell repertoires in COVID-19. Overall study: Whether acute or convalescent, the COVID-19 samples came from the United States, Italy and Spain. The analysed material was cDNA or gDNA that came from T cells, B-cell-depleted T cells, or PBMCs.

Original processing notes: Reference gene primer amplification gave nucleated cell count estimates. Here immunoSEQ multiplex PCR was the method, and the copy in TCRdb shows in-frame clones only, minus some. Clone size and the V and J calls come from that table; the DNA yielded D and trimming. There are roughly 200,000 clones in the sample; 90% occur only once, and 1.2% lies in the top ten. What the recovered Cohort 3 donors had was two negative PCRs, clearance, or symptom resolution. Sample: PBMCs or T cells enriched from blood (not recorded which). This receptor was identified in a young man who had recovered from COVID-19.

The CDR3 DNA sequence: TGTGCCAGCAGTTTCTCAGTAACCTACGAGCAGTACTTC. This translates into CASSFSVTYEQYF. The chain carries TRBV27 and TRBJ2-7; D unclear. The germline V gene encodes CDR1 MNHEY and CDR2 SMNVEV (reference sequence). CDR3 length: 13 amino acids. Trimming pared 3 bases from V and 2 bases from J, leaving 8 bases between.